The clone carrying this TCR beta chain has a count of ten or more. Its antigen is not identified. This specimen belongs to a study of metastatic and nonmetastatic thyroid tumors. Study findings and constraints: In blood and tumor, TCR beta diversity was reportedly significantly higher in malignant thyroid tumors than in benign nodules.

Nobody among the patients had been given any treatment before thyroid surgery. Unmatched junction bases numbered 5, after V lost 5 bases and J lost 5 bases. Germline CDR1 is MRHNA and CDR2 is SNTAGT. The CDR3 runs to 14 residues. Using MiXCR, TCRdb reanalyzed the PCR reads. The data show more than 20,000 clones, 10% to 15% seen once. The rearrangement joins TRBV6-4 to TRBJ2-2; 7 nucleotides align to TRBD1. Sequenced sample: blood. This TCR was sampled from a female donor with papillary thyroid cancer or a benign thyroid nodule (not recorded which). Some clones in this sample may be carry-over from other donors' samples. This chain's CDR3 is CASSTGDGTGELFF. CDR3 in DNA: TGTGCCAGCAGTACAGGGGACGGGACCGGGGAGCTGTTTTTT.